Below, one T cell receptor (beta chain) is given with its context. Antigen: not known. The V gene's germline CDR1 is SNHLY and CDR2 FYNNEI. V was cut by 4 bases and J by 2 bases, with 16 bases left in between. The CDR3 runs to 16 residues. The record originates from a study of shared clonotypes between healthy human individuals. Measured with immunoSEQ multiplex PCR; TCRdb has only the in-frame clones, and not every one. Of about 2.1 million clones in the sample, approximately 94% were seen once. Findings of the study overall: Shared clonotypes: 4.5% to 6.5% naive CD4, roughly 4% naive CD8, over 2% memory CD4, 0.4% to 0.45% memory CD8.

CD8 cells regarded as naive lacked CD45RO, were positively chosen for CCR7, and omitted terminally differentiated effector memory CD45RA+ cells. The clonotype was recovered from a man aged 18-30 years in good health. Some clones in this sample may be carry-over from other donors' samples. The chain carries TRBV2 and TRBJ2-3; no clear D gene. Sequenced material: naive CD8+ T cells from PBMCs. Here the CDR3 DNA reads TGTGCCAGCAGTGGTGTTATGCCCACCCACACAGATACGCAGTATTTT. Translation gives CASSGVMPTHTDTQYF.